The 31 T cell receptor beta chains below come from one sample, sequenced in a study of beta chain features in type 1 diabetes. What was sequenced were expressed TCRB transcripts, since all of the isolated RNA had been reverse transcribed. Clones were read by immunoSEQ multiplex PCR, and TCRdb kept only the in-frame ones, dropping some. The table records hundreds of thousands of clones, about an eighth of them present only once. The source material was naive CD4+ T cells from blood. The receptors were sampled from a woman aged 18 to 35 in good health.

The chain couples TRBV30 to TRBJ2-4; D is perhaps TRBD1 or TRBD2 (6 bases each). Germline V gene sequence: CDR1 GTSNPN, CDR2 SVGIG (reference sequence). This CDR3 contains 14 residues. Trimming shortened V by 3 bases and J by 8 bases, and 17 bases separated the two germline ends. The CDR3 DNA reads as TGTGCCTGGAGGCCAAGGGGGGCCGGGGACATTCAGTACTTC. Amino acids: CAWRPRGAGDIQYF.

This clone was seen only a few times. CDR3 DNA: TGTGCCACCAGCAGAGATCCCGGGGGGCGCGGCTATGGCTACACCTTC. It is translated as CATSRDPGGRGYGYTF. The chain recombines TRBV15 with TRBJ1-2; D may be TRBD1 (6 bases). Looked up from germline, CDR1 is LNHNV and CDR2 is YYDKDF (reference sequence). V was cut by 0 bases and J by 4 bases, with 15 bases left in between. The CDR3 sequence is 16 residues long.

A few counts support this clone. V is TRBV15 and J is TRBJ1-1, with a tentative D call TRBD1 (5 bases). CDR3 length: 14 amino acids. V shed 0 bases and J shed 4 bases, with 9 bases lying between them. Germline lookup yields CDR1 LNHNV and CDR2 YYDKDF (reference sequence). The CDR3 region has the DNA TGTGCCACCAGCAGAGATTTTAGGGGCACTGAAGCTTTCTTT. Translated: CATSRDFRGTEAFF.

This clone has just a few counts. The rearrangement joins TRBV19 to TRBJ2-6; D not certain. In germline, CDR1 is LNHDA, CDR2 SQIVND (reference sequence). The V and J ends lost 4 bases and 7 bases respectively, with 14 bases between them. The CDR3 length is 15 residues. This CDR3 is CASSTLQGRANVLTF. The CDR3 DNA sequence: TGTGCCAGTAGTACACTACAAGGGCGAGCCAACGTCCTGACTTTC.

This chain links TRBV9 with TRBJ2-1; D may be TRBD1 (5 bases). The CDR3 sequence is 13 residues long. The germline CDR1 and CDR2 sequences are SGDLS and YYNGEE. Trimming pared 0 bases from V and 15 bases from J, leaving 16 bases between. The CDR3 sequence: CASSVEISDKSFF. The CDR3 DNA sequence: TGTGCCAGCAGCGTAGAAATTTCGGACAAGTCGTTCTTC.

The table lists this clone with a few counts. The V gene is TRBV25-1, the J gene TRBJ2-2; D uncertain. The length of the CDR3 is 15 residues. Deletions cut 4 bases from V and 1 base from J, with 10 bases between. From germline, CDR1 is MGHDK and CDR2 SYGVNS. As DNA, the CDR3 is TGTGCCAGCAGTGCCAACACCTTGAACACCGGGGAGCTGTTTTTT. Translation: CASSANTLNTGELFF.

The gene calls are TRBV15 and TRBJ2-1, with D possibly TRBD1 on 5 matching bases. V lost 3 bases to trimming and J lost 4 bases, with 10 bases between them. In germline, CDR1 is LNHNV, CDR2 YYDKDF (reference sequence). The CDR3 runs to 14 residues. The CDR3 coding sequence is TGTGCCACCAGCAGCCGTCAGGGATACAATGAGCAGTTCTTC. Its protein product is CATSSRQGYNEQFF.

V is TRBV7-9 and J is TRBJ2-1; 7 bases agree with TRBD1. The germline CDR1 and CDR2 sequences are SEHNR and FQNEAQ (reference sequence). The CDR3 has 17 residues. The J segment lost 4 bases and the V segment lost 4 bases, leaving 13 bases of the junction unmatched. CDR3 protein: CASSSPRQGDTYNEQFF. Here the CDR3 DNA reads TGTGCCAGCAGCTCGCCTAGACAGGGAGACACTTACAATGAGCAGTTCTTC.

The gene calls are TRBV18 and TRBJ1-2, with a possible D match to TRBD1 (5 bases). The CDR3 consists of 13 residues. Trimming removed 7 bases at V and 8 bases at J, with 17 bases between. CDR1 and CDR2 from the germline V gene are KGHSH and LQKENI. This chain's CDR3 is CASCATGGQGYTF. The CDR3 DNA sequence: TGTGCCAGCTGCGCCACAGGTGGGCAGGGCTACACCTTC. The full variable domain, rest sourced from reference TRBV18 and TRBJ1-2, is NAGVMQNPRHLVRRRGQEARLRCSPMKGHSHVYWYRQLPEEGLKFMVYLQKENIIDESGMPKERFSAEFPKEGPSILRIQQVVRGDSAAYFCASCATGGQGYTFGSGTRLTVV.

The chain carries TRBV7-9 and TRBJ1-1; TRBD1 is a possible D gene (6 bases). V lost 5 bases and J lost 8, with 12 bases in between. Germline CDR1 SEHNR, CDR2 FQNEAQ (reference sequence). The CDR3 contains 12 residues. The CDR3 loop reads CASSRGQTEAFF. In DNA form, the CDR3 reads TGTGCCAGCAGCCGTGGACAGACAGAAGCTTTCTTT.

This clone was observed a few times. This chain uses TRBV6-5 with TRBJ2-1; unclear D gene. This CDR3 spans 11 amino acids. Trimming took 9 bases from V and 7 from J, leaving 10 bases between them. Germline V gene sequence: CDR1 MNHEY, CDR2 SVGAGI. CDR3 residues: CASRFRNEQFF. In DNA, the CDR3 is TGTGCCAGTAGATTCAGGAATGAGCAGTTCTTC.

V and J are TRBV4-1 and TRBJ2-1, with D possibly being TRBD1 or TRBD2 (6 bases each). Germline V gene sequence: CDR1 MGHRA, CDR2 YSYEKL. The CDR3 loop spans 14 amino acids. The V end lost 4 bases, the J end lost 7 bases, and 14 bases lay between the germline ends. The CDR3 sequence: CASSPTGGGNEQFF. In nucleotides, the CDR3 is TGCGCCAGCAGCCCGACCGGGGGCGGGAATGAGCAGTTCTTC.

V and J are TRBV27 and TRBJ2-4, with D possibly being TRBD2 (6 bases). V was trimmed by 7 bases and J by 2 bases, leaving 18 bases between them. This CDR3 contains 16 residues. The germline V gene has CDR1 MNHEY and CDR2 SMNVEV (reference sequence). The DNA of the CDR3 is TGTGCCAGCACCGATTATGGGGCGGGGACCAAAAACATTCAGTACTTC. Translating gives CASTDYGAGTKNIQYF.

This chain uses TRBV7-2 with TRBJ2-7, with 12 bases matching TRBD1. The V and J ends lost 5 bases and 4 bases, in that order; junction bases with no gene match: 6. CDR3 size: 15 residues. Germline CDR1 and CDR2: SGHTA and FQGNSA. DNA for the CDR3: TGTGCCAGCAGCGAAGGGACAGGGGGCTTTTACGAGCAGTACGTC. Amino acids: CASSEGTGGFYEQYV.

The rearrangement uses TRBV7-9 and TRBJ2-7, with 9 bases fitting TRBD1. Germline-derived CDR1 and CDR2 are SEHNR and FQNEAQ (reference sequence). This CDR3 spans 14 amino acids. The V and J ends lost 4 bases and 5 bases, in that order; junction bases with no gene match: 6. In DNA form, the CDR3 reads TGTGCCAGCAGCTACGGACAGGGGTCGAACGAGCAGTACTTC. Translated: CASSYGQGSNEQYF.

The CDR3 spells CSVGGTSGNSYEQYF. CDR3 nucleotide sequence: TGCAGCGTTGGGGGGACTAGCGGGAACTCCTACGAGCAGTACTTC. V and J are TRBV29-1 and TRBJ2-7; 13 nucleotides align to TRBD2. CDR3 length: 15 amino acids. Per germline, CDR1 SQVTM and CDR2 ANQGSEA. V lost 4 bases and J lost 0; bases outside the gene matches: 3.

V is TRBV12-5 and J is TRBJ1-2; 9 bases are a match to TRBD1. Looked up from germline, CDR1 is LGHNT and CDR2 is FRNRAP. There are 14 residues in the CDR3. V was pared by 1 base and J by 7 bases, with 4 bases of the junction left unmatched. The CDR3 DNA sequence: TGTGCTAGTGGTTTGGGGACAGGGGCTGGTGGCTACACCTTC. It encodes CASGLGTGAGGYTF.

The chain links TRBV11-1 to TRBJ1-2, with D tentatively TRBD1 (6 bases). The germline CDR1 and CDR2 sequences are SGHAT and FQDESV (reference sequence). The V gene lost 3 bases and the J gene lost 4 bases, with 18 bases spanning the gap. The CDR3 runs to 16 residues. This chain's CDR3 is CASSFNDRPPRYGYTF. The CDR3 DNA is TGTGCCAGCAGCTTCAACGACAGGCCACCTCGCTATGGCTACACCTTC.

The chain employs TRBV14 and TRBJ1-4; 7 nucleotides align to TRBD1. This CDR3 has 14 amino acids. The germline V gene has CDR1 SGHDN and CDR2 FVKESK. With V trimmed by 2 bases and J by 7 bases, 4 bases remained unmatched. CDR3 in DNA: TGTGCCAGCAGCCAACAACCAGGGGGTGAAAAACTGTTTTTT. It is translated as CASSQQPGGEKLFF.

This clone was seen a handful of times. This sequence joins TRBV6-5 and TRBJ1-1; D is ambiguous. V lost 4 bases to trimming and J lost 1 base, with 7 bases between them. Germline CDR1 MNHEY, CDR2 SVGAGI. This CDR3 is built from 13 residues. DNA of the CDR3: TGTGCCAGCAGTTTTTCCGAGAACACTGAAGCTTTCTTT. It specifies CASSFSENTEAFF.

V gene TRBV14 combines with J gene TRBJ2-1, with 7 bases that match TRBD2. CDR3 size: 15 residues. The junction had 9 bases not matched to a gene; V was cut back by 4 bases and J by 6 bases. The germline V gene encodes CDR1 SGHDN and CDR2 FVKESK. In DNA form, the CDR3 reads TGTGCCAGCAGCCTTCTAGCGGCCCGCGGCAATGAGCAGTTCTTC. Its translation is CASSLLAARGNEQFF.

A few counts support this clone. The chain is built from TRBV5-4 and TRBJ2-4, with D possibly matching TRBD1 (5 bases). The V end lost 7 bases, the J end lost 8 bases, and 16 bases lay between the germline ends. The CDR3 totals 13 residues. Germline CDR1 reads SGHNT; CDR2 reads YYREEE (reference sequence). The CDR3 sequence: CASSTDRFDIQYF. The CDR3 bases are TGTGCCAGCTCGACAGATCGATTTGACATTCAGTACTTC.

This chain uses TRBV7-2 with TRBJ2-7; 8 nucleotides line up with TRBD1. The CDR3 has 16 residues. From germline, CDR1 is SGHTA and CDR2 FQGNSA. The V segment lost 5 bases and the J segment 5 bases; nucleotides outside the gene matches: 14. CDR3 sequence: CASSLLGQGWRHEQYF. The DNA for the CDR3 is TGTGCCAGCAGCCTTTTAGGACAGGGCTGGAGGCACGAGCAGTACTTC.

The J gene is TRBJ1-1, the V gene TRBV18; D is unclear. Germline CDR1 and CDR2: KGHSH and LQKENI. V was shortened by 3 bases and J by 2 bases, with 10 bases between the two germline ends. The CDR3 length is 14 residues. CDR3 residues: CASSPRSSNTEAFF. CDR3 in DNA: TGTGCCAGCTCACCGCGGAGCAGTAACACTGAAGCTTTCTTT. The full variable domain, its missing parts supplied by reference TRBV18 and TRBJ1-1, is NAGVMQNPRHLVRRRGQEARLRCSPMKGHSHVYWYRQLPEEGLKFMVYLQKENIIDESGMPKERFSAEFPKEGPSILRIQQVVRGDSAAYFCASSPRSSNTEAFFGQGTRLTVV.

There are a few counts of this clone. The rearrangement links TRBV7-2 to TRBJ1-4; 10 bases are shared with TRBD1. Germline values: CDR1 SGHTA, CDR2 FQGNSA. The J segment lost 6 bases and the V segment lost 5 bases, leaving 12 bases of the junction unmatched. This CDR3 contains 17 residues. The CDR3 DNA reads TGTGCCAGCAGCAAGACATCCGGGACAGGGGCTTATGAAAAACTGTTTTTT. Protein: CASSKTSGTGAYEKLFF.

The V call is TRBV30, the J call TRBJ2-3; D gene uncertain. Germline V gives CDR1 GTSNPN, CDR2 SVGIG (reference sequence). V dropped 3 bases and J dropped 4 bases, with 8 bases sitting between them. This CDR3 is 12 amino acids long. Here the CDR3 DNA reads TGTGCCTGGAGCGCCCGGGCAGATACGCAGTATTTT. This codes for CAWSARADTQYF.

This clone was picked up a small number of times. CDR3 nucleotides: TGTGCCGAGGGACTGAGCACAGATACGCAGTATTTT. Encoded protein: CAEGLSTDTQYF. This chain links TRBV30 with TRBJ2-3, with D tentatively TRBD2 (6 bases). CDR1 GTSNPN and CDR2 SVGIG come from the germline V gene (reference sequence). The CDR3 covers 12 residues. Trimming shortened V by 8 bases and J by 0 bases, and 9 bases separated the two germline ends. Drawing the rest from reference TRBV30 and TRBJ2-3, the complete variable domain is SQTIHQWPATLVQPVGSPLSLECTVEGTSNPNLYWYRQAAGRGLQLLFYSVGIGQISSEVPQNLSASRPQDRQFILSSKKLLLSDSGFYLCAEGLSTDTQYFGPGTRLTVL.

Only a few counts were recorded for this clone. This chain connects TRBV6-5 to TRBJ2-5, with a tentative D call TRBD2 (5 bases). The germline CDR1 and CDR2 sequences are MNHEY and SVGAGI. Trimming removed 0 bases at V and 5 bases at J, with 10 bases between. The CDR3 consists of 14 residues. This chain's CDR3 is CASSYSYGGETQYF. DNA for the CDR3: TGTGCCAGCAGTTACTCCTATGGCGGGGAGACCCAGTACTTC.

This clone has just a few counts. J is TRBJ2-1 and V is TRBV5-5, with D uncertain. V was trimmed by 4 bases and J by 8 bases, leaving 22 bases between them. The CDR3 sequence is 16 residues long. Germline V gene lookup returns CDR1 SGHKS and CDR2 YYEKEE (reference sequence). The CDR3 coding sequence is TGTGCCAGCAGCCCGCATTTAGGGTCTCCCGTCGATGAGCAGTTCTTC. This codes for CASSPHLGSPVDEQFF.

This sequence joins TRBV5-4 and TRBJ2-1, with 12 bases fitting TRBD2. The length of the CDR3 is 16 residues. Germline CDR1 SGHNT, CDR2 YYREEE (reference sequence). Germline trimming cut 4 bases from V and 0 bases from J; bases unmatched to any gene: 2. CDR3 sequence (DNA): TGTGCCAGCAGCGGACTAGCGGGAAGCTCCTACAATGAGCAGTTCTTC. Translating it yields CASSGLAGSSYNEQFF.

This clone appeared a few times. The CDR3 spells CSAPRLGEQYF. The CDR3 region has the DNA TGCAGTGCTCCCCGCCTGGGCGAGCAGTACTTC. The J gene is TRBJ2-7, the V gene TRBV20-1; D is ambiguous. Germline assignment: CDR1 DFQATT and CDR2 SNEGSKA (reference sequence). This CDR3 spans 11 amino acids. V dropped 5 bases and J dropped 6 bases, with 11 bases sitting between them.